The next 15 T cell receptor beta chains were all read from a single sample in a study of siplizumab effects on memory and regulatory T cells. Here immunoSEQ multiplex PCR was the method, and the copy in TCRdb shows in-frame clones only, minus some. In the table there are some 100,000 clones, roughly 93% of which are singletons. Sequencing was done on a sample of CD8+ T cells sorted from blood. The receptors were gathered from a human donor in good health.

This clone was detected a few times. This chain joins TRBV7-9 and TRBJ1-1; D call uncertain. From germline, CDR1 is SEHNR and CDR2 FQNEAQ (reference sequence). V lost 5 bases to trimming and J lost 3 bases, with 13 bases between them. The CDR3 runs to 14 residues. The CDR3 sequence is CASSLSSEYTEAFF. In DNA, the CDR3 is TGTGCCAGCAGCCTATCGTCGGAGTACACTGAAGCTTTCTTT.

The rearrangement joins TRBV5-6 to TRBJ2-5, with 8 bases fitting TRBD1. Judging by the DNA end, TRBJ2-7 fits better; the J call may be wrong. The germline gives CDR1 SGHDT, CDR2 YYEEEE. The length of the CDR3 is 15 residues. Written as DNA, the CDR3 is TGTGCCAGCAGCCCCATGACGGACAGGGCTTACGAGCAGTACTTC. Translated, it gives CASSPMTDRAYEQYF.

V is TRBV27 and J is TRBJ2-3; 8 positions agree with TRBD2. The CDR3 is 15 amino acids. Losses at the gene ends were 5 bases for V and 2 bases for J; bases not matched to a gene: 6. Germline values: CDR1 MNHEY, CDR2 SMNVEV (reference sequence). CDR3 in amino acids: CASSILAGVTDTQYF. Written as DNA, the CDR3 is TGTGCCAGCAGTATCCTAGCGGGTGTCACAGATACGCAGTATTTT.

V gene TRBV30 combines with J gene TRBJ2-7, with 8 positions matching TRBD1. The CDR3 loop spans 11 amino acids. Germline assignment: CDR1 GTSNPN and CDR2 SVGIG (reference sequence). V shed 5 bases, J shed 3 bases, and the junction held 0 bases outside the gene matches. Here the CDR3 reads CAWGQGYEQYF. In DNA, the CDR3 is TGTGCCTGGGGACAGGGCTACGAGCAGTACTTC.

J is TRBJ2-7 and V is TRBV5-5, with D unresolved. CDR3 length: 14 residues. In germline, CDR1 is SGHKS, CDR2 YYEKEE (reference sequence). V gave up 3 bases and J gave up 0 bases, with 10 bases separating them. CDR3 region: CASSSGPNSYEQYF. The CDR3 nucleotides read TGTGCCAGCAGCTCCGGGCCAAACTCCTACGAGCAGTACTTC. The full variable domain, completed using reference TRBV5-5 and TRBJ2-7, is DAGVTQSPTHLIKTRGQQVTLRCSPISGHKSVSWYQQVLGQGPQFIFQYYEKEERGRGNFPDRFSARQFPNYSSELNVNALLLGDSALYLCASSSGPNSYEQYFGPGTRLTVT.

This rearrangement joins TRBV4-1 to TRBJ2-1, with D maybe TRBD1 (6 bases). This CDR3 has 14 amino acids. Trimming removed 0 bases at V and 8 bases at J, with 11 bases between. CDR1 is MGHRA, CDR2 YSYEKL, per germline. CDR3 bases: TGCGCCAGCAGCCAAGAAACAGGGTATGATGAGCAGTTCTTC. It codes for CASSQETGYDEQFF.

This chain connects TRBV11-2 to TRBJ2-7; TRBD2 aligns across 7 bases. This CDR3 region has 14 residues. Germline V lookup: CDR1 SGHAT, CDR2 FQNNGV. J gave up 0 bases and V 5 bases, and 4 bases lay outside the gene matches. This chain's CDR3 is CASSPGLDSYEQYF. The CDR3 DNA reads as TGTGCCAGCAGCCCAGGACTAGACTCCTACGAGCAGTACTTC.

This chain connects TRBV5-1 to TRBJ2-1; 10 nucleotides line up with TRBD1. The CDR3 is 19 residues long. Trimming removed 0 bases from V and 6 bases from J; junction bases left unmatched: 15. Germline CDR1 and CDR2: SGHRS and YFSETQ. This chain's CDR3 is CASSLAPTPIDRGPNEQFF. The CDR3 nucleotides read TGCGCCAGCAGCTTGGCCCCTACGCCCATCGACAGGGGGCCCAATGAGCAGTTCTTC.

V gene TRBV27 combines with J gene TRBJ2-7, with unresolved D. The CDR3 is made up of 13 amino acids. Germline V gene sequence: CDR1 MNHEY, CDR2 SMNVEV (reference sequence). The V gene lost 6 bases and the J gene lost 3 bases, with 12 bases spanning the gap. CDR3: CASSFTARYEQYF. The CDR3 DNA follows: TGTGCCAGCAGCTTTACTGCCCGCTACGAGCAGTACTTC.

The chain uses TRBV13 and TRBJ2-7; D may be TRBD2 (6 bases). The V end lost 5 bases, the J end lost 4 bases, and 18 bases lay between the germline ends. Looked up from germline, CDR1 is PRHDT and CDR2 is FYEKMQ (reference sequence). This CDR3 is built from 15 residues. CDR3 nucleotide sequence: TGTGCCAGCAGCCCCATCCGGGACTCACCGTACGAGCAGTACTTC. Translation: CASSPIRDSPYEQYF.

Comment on this clone: Other DNA sequences in the same sample also yield this CDR3. The CDR3 here is CASSIAVNTEAFF. In DNA form, the CDR3 reads TGTGCCAGTAGTATTGCAGTGAACACTGAAGCTTTCTTT. The chain uses TRBV19 and TRBJ1-1, with D unresolved. The length of the CDR3 is 13 residues. Per germline, CDR1 LNHDA and CDR2 SQIVND (reference sequence). The V gene lost 3 bases and the J gene lost 0 bases, with 5 bases spanning the gap.

This chain connects TRBV18 to TRBJ1-1, with D tentatively TRBD1 (5 bases). The CDR3 is 17 residues long. The ends were cut back, 1 base at V and 0 bases at J, with 15 bases in the middle. CDR1 KGHSH and CDR2 LQKENI come from the germline V gene. This CDR3 is CASSPRRTEGLNTEAFF. The CDR3 DNA reads as TGTGCCAGCTCACCACGGCGTACAGAGGGGTTGAACACTGAAGCTTTCTTT.

The genes are TRBV4-1 and TRBJ2-3; the D is unclear. The CDR3 is made up of 17 amino acids. The V end was cut by 3 bases, the J end by 0 bases, with 16 bases between. Germline loops: CDR1 MGHRA, CDR2 YSYEKL. CDR3 bases: TGCGCCAGCAGCCAGGGCGACCAGACTCCTAGCACAGATACGCAGTATTTT. It encodes CASSQGDQTPSTDTQYF.

The chain links TRBV19 to TRBJ1-4; D is unclear. The CDR3 loop spans 15 amino acids. Trimming took off 3 bases at V and 6 bases at J, with 14 bases between the two ends. Per germline, CDR1 LNHDA and CDR2 SQIVND (reference sequence). The CDR3 region is CASSILGERDEKLFF. The DNA for the CDR3 is TGTGCCAGTAGTATTCTCGGGGAAAGGGATGAAAAACTGTTTTTT.

The chain links TRBV30 to TRBJ1-5; 10 nucleotides match TRBD1. Losses at the gene ends were 2 bases for V and 9 bases for J; bases not matched to a gene: 7. Per the germline V gene, CDR1 is GTSNPN and CDR2 is SVGIG (reference sequence). This CDR3 has 14 amino acids. CDR3 sequence (DNA): TGTGCCTGGAGTACGGGACAGGGGCCCTCGCCCCAGCATTTT. Protein product: CAWSTGQGPSPQHF.